A selection of T cell receptor beta chains follows, all from one sample in a study of blood T cells in healthy people across ages. TCRdb reprocessed the 5' RACE reads via MiXCR and lists one record per CDR3 protein. The sample records around 1,500,000 distinct CDR3 sequences, around two fifths being singletons. Material for sequencing was blood. Receptors were obtained from a woman between 18 and 30 years old in good health. CDR3s include the opening cysteine and the closing phenylalanine or tryptophan. Each record gives: J gene, D gene, V gene, clone size, CDR3 protein, CDR3 DNA. D genes are given only for firm matches. Clone size is stated in some rows and not others, as once, few, many or a class when expanded.

TRBJ2-7 - TRBV7-9 few CASSLPGEQYF TGTGCCAGCAGCTTACCTGGGGAGCAGTACTTC
TRBJ2-5 - TRBV3-1 few CASSPPTEQETQYF TGTGCCAGCAGCCCCCCGACCGAGCAAGAGACCCAGTACTTC
TRBJ2-1 TRBD2 TRBV20-1 - CSASLGTIGNLYNEQFF TGCAGTGCTAGCCTAGGGACTATCGGGAACCTTTACAATGAGCAGTTCTTC
TRBJ2-1 TRBD1 TRBV11-2 - CASSAGQGARLRQFF TGTGCCAGCAGCGCTGGACAGGGGGCACGACTCCGGCAGTTCTTC
TRBJ1-1 - TRBV4-1 - CASSQDVTEAFF TGCGCCAGCAGCCAAGATGTAACTGAAGCTTTCTTT
TRBJ1-2 TRBD1 TRBV10-3 - CAISEGQGDGYTF TGTGCCATCAGTGAGGGACAGGGCGATGGCTACACCTTC
TRBJ1-1 - TRBV12-3/TRBV12-4 - CAGSPQPGGMNTEAFF TGTGCCGGCAGCCCTCAGCCGGGAGGTATGAACACTGAAGCTTTCTTT
TRBJ2-1 TRBD2 TRBV29-1 - CGVDPASGRVYEQFF TGCGGCGTTGACCCAGCTAGCGGGAGAGTCTATGAGCAGTTCTTC
TRBJ2-7 - TRBV4-1 few CASSQAPTVGRRYEQYF TGCGCCAGCAGCCAAGCCCCCACGGTGGGGAGACGGTACGAGCAGTACTTC
TRBJ2-1 TRBD2 TRBV5-1 - CASSSAGAPPDNEQFF TGCGCCAGCAGCTCAGCGGGGGCGCCTCCAGACAATGAGCAGTTCTTC
TRBJ2-2 TRBD1 TRBV6-5 - CASNRDRGPPGELFF TGTGCCAGTAACCGGGACAGGGGGCCCCCCGGGGAGCTGTTTTTT
TRBJ2-3 TRBD2 TRBV4-1 - CASSHGGSGVTDTQYF TGCGCCAGCAGCCACGGAGGGAGCGGGGTCACAGATACGCAGTATTTT
TRBJ2-2 - TRBV7-2 - CASSLRDTNTGELFF TGTGCCAGCAGCCTCCGGGACACCAACACCGGGGAGCTGTTTTTT
TRBJ1-2 - TRBV5-1 - CASSPVTGFGYTF TGCGCCAGCAGCCCGGTAACAGGGTTTGGCTACACCTTC
TRBJ2-7 TRBD2 TRBV4-1 - CASSQPGGLVSGGQYF TGCGCCAGCAGCCAACCCGGGGGACTAGTAAGTGGTGGGCAGTACTTC
TRBJ2-3 - TRBV7-2 few CASSEGVARVTDTQYF TGTGCCAGCAGCGAGGGAGTAGCCCGAGTAACAGATACGCAGTATTTT
TRBJ1-2 - TRBV24-1 - CATSDPDGNNYGYTF TGTGCCACCAGTGACCCTGACGGGAATAACTATGGCTACACCTTC
TRBJ2-3 TRBD2 TRBV12-3/TRBV12-4 many CASSLARRTRSDTQYF TGTGCCAGCAGTTTAGCGCGCAGGACTAGATCAGATACGCAGTATTTT
TRBJ1-2 TRBD1 TRBV25-1 - CASSESLRDRNYGYTF TGTGCCAGCAGTGAAAGCCTCCGGGACAGAAACTATGGCTACACCTTC
TRBJ1-2 - TRBV29-1 - CSVDRDRGRSYGYTF TGCAGCGTTGACCGGGACCGGGGTAGGAGCTATGGCTACACCTTC
TRBJ2-1 TRBD2 TRBV9 - CASTAPSGEGPSSYNEQFF TGTGCCAGCACAGCCCCTAGCGGCGAGGGCCCTAGCTCCTACAATGAGCAGTTCTTC
TRBJ2-1 TRBD2 TRBV12-3/TRBV12-4 few CASRYRTSGENEQFF TGTGCCAGCAGATATAGGACTAGCGGGGAGAATGAGCAGTTCTTC
TRBJ2-7 TRBD2 TRBV2 few CASSDASGHYEQYF TGTGCCAGCAGTGATGCTAGCGGCCACTACGAGCAGTACTTC
TRBJ2-7 TRBD2 TRBV7-2 few CASRPSGGGYYEQYF TGTGCCAGCAGGCCTAGCGGGGGGGGGTACTACGAGCAGTACTTC
TRBJ1-4 TRBD1 TRBV5-1 few CASSSEEGAGEKLFF TGCGCCAGCAGCTCGGAAGAGGGGGCCGGTGAAAAACTGTTTTTT
TRBJ1-5 - TRBV6-1 few CASSGVVDQPQHF TGTGCCAGCAGTGGGGTTGTAGATCAGCCCCAGCATTTT
TRBJ2-3 TRBD2 TRBV5-1 - CASSLDGGGATDTQYF TGCGCCAGCAGCTTGGACGGCGGGGGGGCCACAGATACGCAGTATTTT
TRBJ2-3 - TRBV10-3 - CAISDDYLDTQYF TGTGCCATCAGTGATGACTACCTCGATACGCAGTATTTT
TRBJ1-4 - TRBV20-1 - CSARENGGLNEKLFF TGCAGTGCAAGAGAGAATGGGGGCCTTAATGAAAAACTGTTTTTT
TRBJ2-7 - TRBV20-1 few CSAPADEKQYF TGCAGTGCTCCCGCGGACGAGAAACAGTACTTC
TRBJ1-2 - TRBV10-3 - CAISEDGGGYGYTF TGTGCCATCAGTGAGGACGGGGGGGGCTATGGCTACACCTTC
TRBJ2-7 TRBD2 TRBV27 few CASSSPGLADEQYF TGTGCCAGCAGTTCGCCGGGACTAGCGGACGAGCAGTACTTC
TRBJ2-1 TRBD1 TRBV6-1 - CASSGTGQRFNEQFF TGTGCCAGCAGTGGGACAGGGCAAAGGTTCAATGAGCAGTTCTTC
TRBJ2-3 TRBD2 TRBV3-1 once CASSLISGLAGRSDTQYF TGTGCCAGCAGCCTTATATCTGGACTAGCGGGAAGATCAGATACGCAGTATTTT
TRBJ2-1 - TRBV4-2 many CASSQEPGDVLNEQFF TGTGCCAGCAGCCAAGAGCCAGGGGATGTTCTCAATGAGCAGTTCTTC
TRBJ2-7 TRBD2 TRBV5-4 once CASTPRTGTTTYEQYF TGTGCCAGCACCCCCAGGACCGGGACTACTACCTACGAGCAGTACTTC
TRBJ2-3 TRBD2 TRBV11-2 - CASATSGSADTQYF TGTGCCAGCGCGACTAGCGGGAGTGCAGATACGCAGTATTTT
TRBJ1-2 - TRBV3-1 - CASSPKPGSYGYTF TGTGCCAGCAGCCCTAAACCGGGGAGCTATGGCTACACCTTC
TRBJ2-1 - TRBV6-2/TRBV6-3 - CASSLSIPNEQFF TGTGCCAGCAGTTTGTCCATCCCCAATGAGCAGTTCTTC
TRBJ2-3 TRBD2 TRBV15 few CATSPPLAERSSTDTQYF TGTGCCACCAGCCCCCCGCTAGCGGAGCGATCTAGCACAGATACGCAGTATTTT
TRBJ1-5 - TRBV7-2 - CASSFWGGQSNQPQHF TGTGCCAGCAGCTTCTGGGGGGGGCAAAGCAATCAGCCCCAGCATTTT
TRBJ1-2 - TRBV2 - CAGSGGPGYTF TGTGCCGGCAGTGGGGGGCCAGGCTACACCTTC
TRBJ2-6 - TRBV27 many CASSLIGSGANVLTF TGTGCCAGCAGTTTAATCGGCTCTGGGGCCAACGTCCTGACTTTC
TRBJ2-7 - TRBV20-1 few CSVQLPTLANLYEQYF TGCAGTGTTCAACTCCCTACTCTAGCGAACCTATACGAGCAGTACTTC
TRBJ1-1 - TRBV19 - CASSTPVAPTQAFF TGTGCCAGTAGTACGCCAGTCGCCCCGACCCAGGCTTTCTTT
TRBJ2-7 - TRBV5-1 - CASSLILGSGEQYF TGCGCCAGCAGCTTGATTCTGGGATCTGGGGAGCAGTACTTC
TRBJ2-1 - TRBV3-1 many CASSQVRGPHEQFF TGTGCCAGCAGCCAAGTTCGGGGCCCCCATGAGCAGTTCTTC
TRBJ2-3 TRBD2 TRBV6-5 - CASGWTSGTRDTQYF TGTGCCAGCGGTTGGACTAGCGGAACCCGAGATACGCAGTATTTT
TRBJ1-2 TRBD1 TRBV7-9 - CASSKTGDREVGYTF TGTGCCAGCAGCAAGACCGGGGACAGGGAGGTTGGCTACACCTTC
TRBJ2-7 - TRBV28 - CASSQQGRHTYEQYF TGTGCCAGCAGCCAACAGGGGAGGCATACCTACGAGCAGTACTTC
TRBJ2-1 TRBD2 TRBV12-3/TRBV12-4 - CASSLTAGGQETQFF TGTGCCAGCAGTTTAACAGCGGGGGGCCAGGAGACCCAGTTCTTC
TRBJ2-3 - TRBV20-1 - CSAAGATDTQYF TGCAGTGCTGCGGGGGCCACAGATACGCAGTATTTT
TRBJ1-1 - TRBV28 - CASSLATGTSEAFF TGTGCCAGCAGCCTAGCAACAGGGACGTCCGAAGCTTTCTTT
TRBJ2-6 - TRBV12-3/TRBV12-4 few CASSLILRGLHREPSGANVLTF TGTGCCAGCAGTTTAATCTTACGGGGTCTACATCGGGAACCCTCTGGGGCCAACGTCCTGACTTTC
TRBJ2-7 - TRBV15 few CATSRGKTDLYEQYF TGTGCCACCAGCAGAGGCAAGACAGACCTCTACGAGCAGTACTTC